A single TCR beta chain is shown here with its context. These data come from a study of blood T cell repertoires in COVID-19. Repertoires were generated with immunoSEQ multiplex PCR, while TCRdb's copy carries only in-frame clones and drops some. The sample consists of some 160,000 clones, roughly 78% of them appearing once. Trimming took 1 base from V and 4 from J, leaving 14 bases between them. CDR1 MGHRA and CDR2 YSYEKL come from the germline V gene. The CDR3 consists of 15 residues. This sequence joins TRBV4-1 and TRBJ2-7; tentatively, D is TRBD2 (6 bases). Sequenced material: PBMCs or T cells enriched from blood (not recorded which). The clonotype was recovered from a woman between 65 and 79 years old in a cohort exposed to, infected with or recovered from COVID-19 (not recorded which). The CDR3 protein is CASSQGHGGIYEQYF. CDR3 in DNA: TGCGCCAGCAGCCAAGGTCATGGGGGGATATACGAGCAGTACTTC.